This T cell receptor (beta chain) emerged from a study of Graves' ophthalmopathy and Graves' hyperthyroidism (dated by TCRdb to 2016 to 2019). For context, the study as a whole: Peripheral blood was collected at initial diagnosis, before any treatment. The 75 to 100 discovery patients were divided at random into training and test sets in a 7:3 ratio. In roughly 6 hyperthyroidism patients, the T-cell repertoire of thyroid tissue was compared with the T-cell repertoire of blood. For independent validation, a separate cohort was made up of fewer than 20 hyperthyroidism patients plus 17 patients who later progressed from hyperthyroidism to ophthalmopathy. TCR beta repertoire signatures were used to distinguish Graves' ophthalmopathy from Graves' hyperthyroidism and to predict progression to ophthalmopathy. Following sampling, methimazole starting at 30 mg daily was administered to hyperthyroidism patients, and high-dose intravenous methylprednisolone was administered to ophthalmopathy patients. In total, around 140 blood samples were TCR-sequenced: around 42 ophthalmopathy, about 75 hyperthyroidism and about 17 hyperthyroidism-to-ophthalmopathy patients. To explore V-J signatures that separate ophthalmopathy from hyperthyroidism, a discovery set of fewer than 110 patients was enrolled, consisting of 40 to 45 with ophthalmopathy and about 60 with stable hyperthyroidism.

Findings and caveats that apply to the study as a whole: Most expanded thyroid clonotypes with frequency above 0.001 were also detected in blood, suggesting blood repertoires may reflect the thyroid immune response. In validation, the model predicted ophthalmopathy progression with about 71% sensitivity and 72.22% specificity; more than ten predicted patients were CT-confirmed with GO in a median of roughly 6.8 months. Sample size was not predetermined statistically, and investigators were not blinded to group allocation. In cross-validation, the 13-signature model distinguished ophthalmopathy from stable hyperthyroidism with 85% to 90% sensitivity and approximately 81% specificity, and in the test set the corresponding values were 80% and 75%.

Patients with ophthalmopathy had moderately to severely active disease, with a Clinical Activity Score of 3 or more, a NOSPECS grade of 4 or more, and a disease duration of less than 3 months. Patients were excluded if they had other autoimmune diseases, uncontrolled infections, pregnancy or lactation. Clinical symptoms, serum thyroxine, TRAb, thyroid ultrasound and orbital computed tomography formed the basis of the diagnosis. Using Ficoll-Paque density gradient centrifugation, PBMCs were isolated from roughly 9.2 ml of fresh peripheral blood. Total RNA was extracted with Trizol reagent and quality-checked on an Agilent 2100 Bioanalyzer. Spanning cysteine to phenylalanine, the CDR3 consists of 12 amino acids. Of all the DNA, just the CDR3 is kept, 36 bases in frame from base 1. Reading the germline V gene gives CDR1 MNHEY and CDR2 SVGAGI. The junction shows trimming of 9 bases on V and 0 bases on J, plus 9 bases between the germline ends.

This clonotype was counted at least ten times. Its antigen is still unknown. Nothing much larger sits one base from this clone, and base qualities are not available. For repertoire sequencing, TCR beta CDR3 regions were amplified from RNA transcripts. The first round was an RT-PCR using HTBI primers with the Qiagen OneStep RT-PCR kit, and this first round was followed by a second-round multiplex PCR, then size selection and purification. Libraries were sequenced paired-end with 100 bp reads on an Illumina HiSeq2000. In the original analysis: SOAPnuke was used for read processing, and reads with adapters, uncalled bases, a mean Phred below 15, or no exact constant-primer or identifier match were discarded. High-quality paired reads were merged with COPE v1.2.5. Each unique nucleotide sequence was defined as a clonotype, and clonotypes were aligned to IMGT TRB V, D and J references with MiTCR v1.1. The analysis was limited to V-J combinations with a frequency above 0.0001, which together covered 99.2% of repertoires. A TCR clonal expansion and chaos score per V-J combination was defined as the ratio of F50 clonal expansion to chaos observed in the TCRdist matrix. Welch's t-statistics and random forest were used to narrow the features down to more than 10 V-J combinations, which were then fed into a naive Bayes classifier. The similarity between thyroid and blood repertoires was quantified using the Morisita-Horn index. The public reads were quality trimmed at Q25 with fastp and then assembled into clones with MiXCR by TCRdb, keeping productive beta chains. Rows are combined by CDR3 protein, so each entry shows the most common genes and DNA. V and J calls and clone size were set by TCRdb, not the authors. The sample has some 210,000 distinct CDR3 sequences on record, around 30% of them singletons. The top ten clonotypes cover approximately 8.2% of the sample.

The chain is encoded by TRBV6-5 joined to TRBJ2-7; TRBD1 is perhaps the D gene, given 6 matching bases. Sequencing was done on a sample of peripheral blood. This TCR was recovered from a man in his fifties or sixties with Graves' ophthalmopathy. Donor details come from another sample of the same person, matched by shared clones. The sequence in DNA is TGTGCCAGTCAGGGGTCCTCCTACGAGCAGTACTTC. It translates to CASQGSSYEQYF.